This T cell receptor beta chain was identified during a study of blood T cell repertoires in COVID-19 (TCRdb year 2020). With respect to the entire study: Samples from collaborators originated in the United States, Italy and Spain and spanned both the acute and convalescent phases of COVID-19. Deeply sampled blood TCRbeta repertoires from subjects exposed to, actively infected with, or recovered from COVID-19 were included in the dataset. The samples were drawn from two sources: the first 160 participants of the ongoing ImmuneRACE study, and over 1,000 subjects contributed by 6 global collaborators. Sample metadata almost always included a de-identified subject ID, COVID-19 status, age in years and sex. The material from the prospective study consisted of cDNA or gDNA derived from T cells, B-cell-depleted T cells, or PBMCs. Where HLA class I and class II types were available, the types were taken from metadata supplied by the sample provider, not from assay-based typing. The repertoires were released in a freely available public database intended as a resource for research on the immune response to SARS-CoV-2. Points the paper makes about the study in general: The quantity of clinical and demographic metadata differed by source and by participant and was supplied without curation.

Only one count was recorded for this clone. Its recognized antigen is unknown. Nothing much larger sits one base from this clone, and base qualities are not available. The collaborating institutions used their own protocols to collect whole blood in K2EDTA tubes. For TCRbeta analysis, collaborators shipped samples in one of three forms: frozen whole blood, isolated PBMCs, or DNA extracted from either of those sample types. The CDR3 covers 16 residues, taking in both the cysteine and the phenylalanine. Just CDR3 DNA is preserved here, 48 bases in frame from base 1. CDR1 is given as LGHNA and CDR2 as YNFKEQ, both from the germline V gene. Trimming takes 4 bases off V and 1 base off J; junction bases not matched to a gene: 8. TCRbeta CDR3 regions were amplified from genomic DNA using the immunoSEQ Assay, a bias-controlled multiplex PCR. The paper's processing steps were these. Within the assay, amplification of reference gene primers was used to estimate how many nucleated cells each sample contained. To quantify the absolute abundance of each unique TCRbeta CDR3 rearrangement, sequence reads were collapsed and filtered. Productive Simpson clonality was computed per sample as the square root of Simpson's diversity index over productive rearrangements. Drawn from immuneACCESS, this table holds only the in-frame rearrangements with V and J called that TCRdb kept. Clones are partly lost; checked studies trace under half to an unresolved V gene and leave the rest unexplained. V and J calls plus clone size are reproduced from that table; the DNA served to infer D and trimming. The sample yields approximately 120,000 clones; approximately 85% were counted once. Roughly 4% of the sample is in the top ten clones.

Sequences were obtained from peripheral blood. The origin of this receptor is a human donor in a cohort sampled during active COVID-19. The chain links TRBV4-2 with TRBJ2-3, with 7 junctional bases fitting TRBD2. The CDR3 here reads CASSPLPSGGTDTQYF. The nucleotide sequence reads as follows: TGTGCCAGCAGCCCCCTCCCTAGCGGTGGCACAGATACGCAGTATTTT.